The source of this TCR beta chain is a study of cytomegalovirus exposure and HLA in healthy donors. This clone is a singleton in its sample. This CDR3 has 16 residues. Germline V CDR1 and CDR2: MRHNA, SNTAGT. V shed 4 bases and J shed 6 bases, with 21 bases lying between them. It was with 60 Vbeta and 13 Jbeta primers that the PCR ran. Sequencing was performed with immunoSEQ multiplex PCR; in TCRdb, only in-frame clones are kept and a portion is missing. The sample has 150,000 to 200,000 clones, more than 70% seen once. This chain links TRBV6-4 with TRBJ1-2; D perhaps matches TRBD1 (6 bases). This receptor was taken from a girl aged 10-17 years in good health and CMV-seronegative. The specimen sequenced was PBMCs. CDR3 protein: CASSASLDSPADGYTF. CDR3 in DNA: TGTGCCAGCAGTGCCTCCCTGGACAGTCCAGCCGATGGCTACACCTTC.